Below, 12 T cell receptor beta chains from the same sample are listed, as sequenced in a study of blood T cell repertoires in COVID-19 (dated by TCRdb to between 2020 and 2021). Libraries were made using the immunoSEQ multiplex PCR assay. TCRdb stores this immuneACCESS table with in-frame sequences only. Part of the clones is absent; in the studies checked, under half of the shortfall reflects unresolved V genes, and no reason is known for the rest. Here the sample has 150,000 to 200,000 clones; 86% occur a single time. The top ten clones comprise 6% to 7.5% of the sample. Specimen: peripheral blood. Receptors were obtained from a woman aged 80 or over in a cohort sampled during active or convalescent COVID-19.

The V gene is TRBV6-2 or TRBV6-3, the J gene TRBJ1-3; TRBD1 is a possible D gene (5 bases). This CDR3 spans 16 amino acids. V dropped 4 bases and J dropped 1 base, with 14 bases sitting between them. Germline CDR1 MNHEY, CDR2 SVGEGT. In DNA, the CDR3 is TGTGCCAGCAGTTCCGGGACTGCGACTTCTGGAAACACCATATATTTT. This translates into CASSSGTATSGNTIYF.

This clone has a single count. The chain employs TRBV12-3 or TRBV12-4 and TRBJ2-1; D might be TRBD1 (5 bases). The V gene lost 6 bases and the J gene lost 6 bases, with 9 bases spanning the gap. This CDR3 is 12 amino acids long. DNA of the CDR3: TGTGCCAGCAGGGCTAGGGGCAATGAGCAGTTCTTC. This translates into CASRARGNEQFF.

V gene TRBV19 combines with J gene TRBJ1-5; D gene uncertain. In germline, CDR1 is LNHDA, CDR2 SQIVND (reference sequence). Between the trimmed V and J ends, which lost 2 bases and 1 base, there was a span of 18 bases. The CDR3 is 18 amino acids. CDR3: CASSIMWFGGGSNQPQHF. The CDR3 DNA reads TGTGCCAGTAGTATAATGTGGTTCGGCGGAGGAAGCAATCAGCCCCAGCATTTT.

The V gene is TRBV10-3, the J gene TRBJ1-6, with 11 positions matching TRBD1. Germline trimming cut 6 bases from V and 5 bases from J; bases unmatched to any gene: 9. CDR3 length: 17 residues. CDR1 ENHRY and CDR2 SYGVKD come from the germline V gene. The CDR3 protein is CAIRSSGQGGDNSPLHF. The CDR3 DNA is TGTGCCATCAGATCTTCGGGACAGGGGGGAGATAATTCACCCCTCCACTTT.

This clone showed up just a few times. The V gene is TRBV19, the J gene TRBJ1-5; no firm D call. CDR1 and CDR2 (germline): LNHDA, SQIVND (reference sequence). This CDR3 comprises 17 residues. Deletions cut 2 bases from V and 1 base from J, with 15 bases between. This CDR3 reads CASSIYREVWSNQPQHF. The DNA for the CDR3 is TGTGCCAGTAGTATATATAGGGAGGTATGGAGCAATCAGCCCCAGCATTTT.

The chain links TRBV9 to TRBJ1-2; D gene unclear. Trimming cost V 0 bases and J 8 bases, with 14 bases left between them. This CDR3 region has 14 residues. CDR1 and CDR2 from the germline V gene are SGDLS and YYNGEE. CDR3 residues: CASSVVVSVWGYTF. The CDR3 nucleotides are TGTGCCAGCAGCGTAGTGGTCAGCGTTTGGGGCTACACCTTC.

This clone has just a few counts. This CDR3 is CASSLKGSLDIQYF. The CDR3 bases are TGTGCCAGCAGCTTGAAGGGGTCCTTGGACATTCAGTACTTC. The V gene is TRBV5-4, the J gene TRBJ2-4, with D perhaps TRBD1 (5 bases). V was pared by 1 base and J by 8 bases, with 13 bases between. This CDR3 has 14 residues. Germline V gene lookup returns CDR1 SGHNT and CDR2 YYREEE (reference sequence).

The rearrangement joins TRBV10-3 to TRBJ1-4; TRBD1 matches at 8 bases. In germline, CDR1 is ENHRY, CDR2 SYGVKD. Trimming removed 10 bases from V and 8 bases from J; junction bases left unmatched: 15. The CDR3 totals 15 residues. The CDR3 sequence: CATTIGQGSEEKLFF. Written as DNA, the CDR3 is TGTGCCACCACAATAGGACAGGGATCAGAAGAAAAACTGTTTTTT.

This clone was recorded once. CDR3 region: CASSLNRDRGGETQYF. The CDR3 coding sequence is TGTGCCAGCAGCCTCAACCGGGACAGGGGCGGAGAGACCCAGTACTTC. This chain links TRBV3-1 (or the pseudogene TRBV3-2) with TRBJ2-5; 10 nucleotides line up with TRBD1. The germline CDR1 and CDR2 sequences are LGHDT and YNNKEL (reference sequence). The CDR3 covers 16 residues. V trimming: 4 bases; J trimming: 4 bases; junction bases outside the gene matches: 9.

This clone appeared once. This chain connects TRBV30 to TRBJ1-4; TRBD1 might be the D (5 bases). The CDR3 has 12 residues. V was pared by 8 bases and J by 4 bases, with 11 bases between. Germline CDR1 reads GTSNPN; CDR2 reads SVGIG (reference sequence). The DNA for the CDR3 is TGTGCCGGGGGGGGGATTAATGAAAAACTGTTTTTT. Translation gives CAGGGINEKLFF. Complete variable domain (other parts from reference TRBV30 and TRBJ1-4): SQTIHQWPATLVQPVGSPLSLECTVEGTSNPNLYWYRQAAGRGLQLLFYSVGIGQISSEVPQNLSASRPQDRQFILSSKKLLLSDSGFYLCAGGGINEKLFFGSGTQLSVL.

The chain recombines TRBV4-3 with TRBJ1-2, with D maybe TRBD1 (5 bases). This CDR3 has 13 residues. Germline-derived CDR1 and CDR2 are LGHNA and YSLEER. Deletions cut 3 bases from V and 4 bases from J, with 9 bases between. CDR3 coding DNA: TGCGCCAGCAGCCAGGGGGGAGTCTATGGCTACACCTTC. Translated: CASSQGGVYGYTF.

The V call is TRBV11-2, the J call TRBJ2-1, with a weak D call TRBD2 (6 bases). This CDR3 contains 16 residues. V was cut by 4 bases and J by 0 bases, with 13 bases left in between. Germline CDR1 and CDR2: SGHAT and FQNNGV. The CDR3 sequence: CASSSSRGFSYNEQFF. As DNA, the CDR3 is TGTGCCAGCAGCTCCTCCCGGGGGTTCTCCTACAATGAGCAGTTCTTC.